This passage covers 26 T cell receptor beta chains from one sample sequenced in a study of neurological immune-mediated disorders. TCRdb reanalysed the 5' RACE reads using MiXCR and keeps one entry per CDR3 protein. Of 35,000 to 45,000 distinct CDR3 sequences in the sample, roughly 15% are singletons; the top ten hold around 27%. Specimen: PBMCs. The receptor set was obtained from a woman aged 45-65 years with HTLV-1-associated myelopathy (HAM/TSP).

This clonotype has a count of ten or more. The chain employs TRBV2 and TRBJ1-3; the D is unclear. Germline loops: CDR1 SNHLY, CDR2 FYNNEI. The CDR3 covers 13 residues. Trimming stripped 5 bases from V and 0 bases from J, with 5 bases between. CDR3 sequence: CASSPASGNTIYF. The CDR3, as DNA: TGTGCCAGCAGTCCCGCCTCTGGAAACACCATATATTTT.

This sequence joins TRBV27 and TRBJ1-5, with D hard to call. The CDR3 contains 16 residues. Deletions cut 6 bases from V and 4 bases from J, with 19 bases between. Germline values: CDR1 MNHEY, CDR2 SMNVEV (reference sequence). Here the CDR3 DNA reads TGTGCCAGCAGGCCCCTCCAGGTTTGGGGAAATCAGCCCCAGCATTTT. This translates into CASRPLQVWGNQPQHF.

A remark on this clonotype: The junction differs from germline at one of its ends, possibly a read error. The rearrangement links TRBV5-6 to TRBJ1-1, with 9 bases aligning to TRBD1. In germline, CDR1 is SGHDT, CDR2 YYEEEE. CDR3 length: 13 amino acids. The CDR3 nucleotides read TGTGTCAGCAGCTGGGACAGGGACTCTGAAGCTTACTTT. It translates to CVSSWDRDSEAYF.

This clonotype appeared many times. The CDR3 sequence is CASSFASGGYETQYF. For the CDR3, the DNA is TGTGCCAGCAGCTTTGCTAGCGGGGGGTACGAGACCCAGTACTTC. The rearrangement uses TRBV7-6 and TRBJ2-5; the match to TRBD2 covers 11 bases. Per germline, CDR1 SGHVS and CDR2 FNYEAQ. The junction had 5 bases not matched to a gene; V was cut back by 3 bases and J by 5 bases. The CDR3 has 15 residues. Variable domain in full (rest from reference TRBV7-6 and TRBJ2-5): GAGVSQSPRYKVTKRGQDVALRCDPISGHVSLYWYRQALGQGPEFLTYFNYEAQQDKSGLPNDRFSAERPEGSISTLTIQRTEQRDSAMYRCASSFASGGYETQYFGPGTRLLVL.

As to this clonotype: A single base separates this from a much larger clone, so it may be a read error. The CDR3 here is CASSLERMGLSEKLFF. CDR3 DNA: TGTGCCAGCAGCTTAGAACGGATGGGGCTTAGTGAAAAACTGTTTTTT. The J gene is TRBJ1-4, the V gene TRBV7-2; maybe TRBD1 (5 bases). V was clipped by 1 base and J by 7 bases, with 16 bases between them. The germline CDR1 and CDR2 sequences are SGHTA and FQGNSA. This CDR3 contains 16 residues.

This clonotype was seen repeatedly, ten times or more. The rearrangement uses TRBV4-3 and TRBJ1-5; D is perhaps TRBD1 (5 bases). The V end was cut by 4 bases, the J end by 1 base, with 8 bases between. From germline, CDR1 is LGHNA and CDR2 YSLEER. CDR3 length: 14 amino acids. The CDR3 DNA reads TGCGCCAGCAGCCGGGACCCCAGCAATCAGCCCCAGCATTTT. Translation gives CASSRDPSNQPQHF.

This clonotype appeared many times. The J gene is TRBJ2-2, the V gene TRBV18; 7 bases line up with TRBD1. The germline V gene has CDR1 KGHSH and CDR2 LQKENI. The CDR3 runs 15 residues. V shed 2 bases, J shed 0 bases, and the junction held 0 bases outside the gene matches. This CDR3 is CASSPGQANTGELFF. In nucleotides, the CDR3 is TGTGCCAGCTCACCAGGACAGGCGAACACCGGGGAGCTGTTTTTT.

V usage is TRBV29-1 and J usage is TRBJ1-2, with D possibly matching TRBD1 (6 bases). Per germline, CDR1 SQVTM and CDR2 ANQGSEA. Deletions cut 8 bases from V and 4 bases from J, with 17 bases between. The CDR3 is 13 residues long. The CDR3 DNA sequence: TGCAGCACTTCCTTCAGGGGCTCCTATGGCTACACCTTC. Its protein product is CSTSFRGSYGYTF.

There are many counts of this clonotype. The chain uses TRBV19 and TRBJ1-2; 7 bases map to TRBD1. After removal of 0 bases from V and 4 bases from J, the junction contained 8 bases not matched to a gene. Germline-derived CDR1 and CDR2 are LNHDA and SQIVND (reference sequence). The CDR3 is 16 residues long. The CDR3, as DNA: TGTGCCAGTAGTATAGATCGACAGGGACTAGGCTATGGCTACACCTTC. The encoded protein is CASSIDRQGLGYGYTF.

By share of the sample, this clonotype is medium-sized. The chain has TRBV28 and TRBJ1-2; 10 bases match TRBD1. Germline loops: CDR1 MDHEN, CDR2 SYDVKM. CDR3 length equals 15 residues. V was clipped by 6 bases and J by 7 bases; unmatched bases: 11. Here the CDR3 reads CASSRPGTGASGYTF. The CDR3 coding sequence is TGTGCCAGCAGCCGTCCCGGGACAGGGGCCTCTGGCTACACCTTC.

CDR3 coding DNA: TGTGTCAGACGAGAGGCGGGGCTTAATAATTGCGTAGAGCAGTACTTC. As protein: CVRREAGLNNCVEQYF. The gene calls are TRBV21-1 and TRBJ2-7; no DNA check was done on the table's D call, TRBD1. TRBV21-1 is shown as a pseudogene. This CDR3 region has 16 residues.

This clonotype appeared many times. The gene calls are TRBV9 and TRBJ1-3; the match to TRBD1 covers 9 bases. The CDR3 contains 16 residues. Germline values: CDR1 SGDLS, CDR2 YYNGEE. Unmatched junction bases numbered 3, after V lost 0 bases and J lost 2 bases. The CDR3 nucleotides are TGTGCCAGCAGCGTAGATACAGGGGGCACTGGAAACACCATATATTTT. Residues: CASSVDTGGTGNTIYF.

At least ten counts were recorded for this clonotype. The gene calls are TRBV20-1 and TRBJ2-1; 12 bases map to TRBD2. Germline V gene sequence: CDR1 DFQATT, CDR2 SNEGSKA (reference sequence). V lost 1 base and J lost 4; bases outside the gene matches: 2. The CDR3 covers 15 residues. Here the CDR3 DNA reads TGCAGTGCTAGAGGGGGACTAGCGGGTTACAATGAGCAGTTCTTC. This encodes CSARGGLAGYNEQFF.

This clonotype was detected ten times or more. CDR3 sequence (DNA): TGTGCCAGCAGTACTACGACAGGGGGGAATTCACCCCTCCACTTT. Its translation is CASSTTTGGNSPLHF. The rearrangement links TRBV27 to TRBJ1-6, with 9 positions matching TRBD1. Germline CDR1 and CDR2: MNHEY and SMNVEV (reference sequence). The junction had 6 bases not matched to a gene; V was cut back by 5 bases and J by 7 bases. The CDR3 is 15 amino acids.

There are a few counts of this clonotype. The V call is TRBV5-1, the J call TRBJ2-3; TRBD2 might be the D (6 bases). The CDR3 extends over 13 amino acids. CDR1 is SGHRS and CDR2 is YFSETQ in the germline V gene. The V end was cut by 3 bases, the J end by 1 base, with 6 bases between. Here the CDR3 DNA reads TGCGCCAGCAGCTCGGGAGGCACAGATACGCAGTATTTT. It specifies CASSSGGTDTQYF.

The chain combines TRBV5-1 with TRBJ2-5; D gene unclear. V lost 0 bases and J 5 bases, leaving 11 bases between the germline ends. Looked up from germline, CDR1 is SGHRS and CDR2 is YFSETQ. The CDR3 runs 14 residues. This chain's CDR3 is CASSLADGGETQYF. The CDR3 coding sequence is TGCGCCAGCAGCTTGGCAGATGGCGGCGAGACCCAGTACTTC.

In this sample, this clonotype turned up many times. The chain employs TRBV27 and TRBJ1-6, with D hard to call. Trimming pared 4 bases from V and 6 bases from J, leaving 16 bases between. In germline, CDR1 is MNHEY, CDR2 SMNVEV (reference sequence). The CDR3 length is 16 residues. As DNA, the CDR3 is TGTGCCAGCAGTTATACCCGGGCTACTGCTAATTCACCCCTCCACTTT. Its translation: CASSYTRATANSPLHF.

The V and J genes are TRBV2 and TRBJ1-2; TRBD1 aligns across 7 bases. Germline assignment: CDR1 SNHLY and CDR2 FYNNEI. The CDR3 extends over 12 amino acids. With 8 bases clipped from V and 3 bases from J, the junction kept 3 bases outside the gene matches. CDR3 residues: CASPDRDYGYTF. In DNA form, the CDR3 reads TGTGCCAGCCCCGACAGGGACTATGGCTACACCTTC.

This clonotype showed up many times. V and J are TRBV20-1 and TRBJ2-5; TRBD1 aligns across 7 bases. Per germline, CDR1 DFQATT and CDR2 SNEGSKA (reference sequence). This CDR3 comprises 15 residues. V trimming: 0 bases; J trimming: 3 bases; junction bases outside the gene matches: 7. This CDR3 is CSAREARQGKETQYF. CDR3 nucleotide sequence: TGCAGTGCTAGAGAAGCTCGACAGGGTAAAGAGACCCAGTACTTC.

This clonotype has ten or more counts. This chain joins TRBV20-1 and TRBJ1-2, with 7 bases aligning to TRBD1. J lost 3 bases, V lost 5 bases, and 6 bases had no gene match. The CDR3 has 13 amino acids. CDR1 and CDR2 (germline): DFQATT, SNEGSKA (reference sequence). CDR3 nucleotide sequence: TGCAGTGCTTGGACAGGAACCTACTATGGCTACACCTTC. This gives the protein CSAWTGTYYGYTF.

Many counts were recorded for this clonotype. The gene calls are TRBV5-1 and TRBJ1-2; the D gene is possibly TRBD1 (6 bases). Trimming took 0 bases from V and 6 from J, leaving 12 bases between them. Looked up from germline, CDR1 is SGHRS and CDR2 is YFSETQ. This CDR3 contains 14 residues. The CDR3 DNA reads as TGCGCCAGCAGCTTGGAACAGGGCTTGGATGGCTACACCTTC. This gives the protein CASSLEQGLDGYTF.

Turning to this clonotype: One end of the junction does not line up with germline, which may come from a read error. V is TRBV5-1 and J is TRBJ2-5; no clear D. This CDR3 spans 14 amino acids. Germline V gene data show CDR1 as SGHRS and CDR2 as YFSETQ. CDR3 bases: TGCGCCAGCAGCCCCGGTGGGCAACAAGAGAACCAGTACTTC. This codes for CASSPGGQQENQYF.

This clonotype has a count of ten or more. The chain has TRBV29-1 and TRBJ1-2, with 8 bases fitting TRBD1. V gave up 4 bases and J gave up 4 bases; unmatched junction bases: 2. Germline-derived CDR1 and CDR2 are SQVTM and ANQGSEA. The CDR3 loop spans 12 amino acids. CDR3 in amino acids: CSVGGQGYGYTF. The CDR3 nucleotides read TGCAGCGTTGGAGGACAGGGCTATGGCTACACCTTC.

About this clonotype: A much larger clone is a single base away; this may be a read error. The rearrangement links TRBV7-9 to TRBJ1-6, with D perhaps matching TRBD1 (6 bases). The CDR3 is 14 amino acids. The germline V gene has CDR1 SEHNR and CDR2 FQNEAQ (reference sequence). The ends were cut back, 6 bases at V and 5 bases at J, with 11 bases in the middle. The CDR3 DNA reads as TGTGCCAGCAGGGGACATGGAGATAATTCACCCCTCCACTTT. It specifies CASRGHGDNSPLHF.

This clonotype was counted ten times or more. The chain combines TRBV27 with TRBJ2-1; 7 bases match TRBD2. V trimming: 1 base; J trimming: 5 bases; junction bases outside the gene matches: 5. This CDR3 region has 15 residues. The germline V gene has CDR1 MNHEY and CDR2 SMNVEV (reference sequence). For the CDR3, the DNA is TGTGCCAGCAGTTTATTAGCGGGCCGTAACAATGAGCAGTTCTTC. This encodes CASSLLAGRNNEQFF.

The genes are TRBV24-1 and TRBJ2-7, with TRBD1 matching over 9 bases. J lost 5 bases, V lost 4 bases, and 8 bases had no gene match. The CDR3 is 15 residues long. Germline CDR1 reads KGHDR; CDR2 reads SFDVKD. The CDR3 coding sequence is TGTGCCACCAGTGACCCCGGACAGGGGAGCAACGAGCAGTACTTC. Protein: CATSDPGQGSNEQYF.